The source of this T cell receptor beta chain is a study of blood T cell repertoires in COVID-19. Study overall: COVID-19 samples, acute and convalescent, were from the United States, Italy and Spain. PBMCs, B-cell-depleted T cells, or T cells were the source of the cDNA or gDNA that made up the material.

Enrolled during active infection, Seattle patients were then followed longitudinally. The data were produced by immunoSEQ multiplex PCR, yet TCRdb's version contains in-frame clones alone and is incomplete. The sample holds 150,000 to 200,000 clones; 80% to 90% are singletons and the top ten take 10% to 11%. Trimming left V 5 bases short and J 0 bases short, with 10 bases between. This CDR3 comprises 14 residues. The germline V gene has CDR1 MNHEY and CDR2 SMNVEV (reference sequence). The chain is built from TRBV27 and TRBJ1-2; D is perhaps TRBD1 (6 bases). This TCR was sampled from a woman between 55 and 75 years old with COVID-19, enrolled during active disease. What was sequenced was peripheral blood. The CDR3 loop is CASSDRPTNYGYTF. In DNA form, the CDR3 reads TGTGCCAGCAGTGACAGGCCTACTAACTATGGCTACACCTTC.